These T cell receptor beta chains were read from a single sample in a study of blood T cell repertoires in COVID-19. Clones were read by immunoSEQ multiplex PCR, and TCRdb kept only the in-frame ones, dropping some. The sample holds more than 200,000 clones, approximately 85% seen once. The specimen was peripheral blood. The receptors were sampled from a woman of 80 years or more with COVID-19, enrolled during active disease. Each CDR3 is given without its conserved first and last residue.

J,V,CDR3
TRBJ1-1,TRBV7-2,ASSFRYDTEAF
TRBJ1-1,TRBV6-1,ASSDPARGDTEAF
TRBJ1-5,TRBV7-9,ASSQGQGGYNQPQH
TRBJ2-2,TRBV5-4,ASSPADRGRGTGELF
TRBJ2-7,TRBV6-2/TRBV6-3,ASSYSPWAGSDEQY
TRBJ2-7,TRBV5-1,ASSFTSGDFYEQY
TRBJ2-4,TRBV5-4,ASSQDSGGKNIQY
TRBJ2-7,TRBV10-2,ATSGSGRKSYEQY
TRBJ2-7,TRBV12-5,ANRNYWTGPPEGYYEQY
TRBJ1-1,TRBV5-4,ASSPAAHGNTEAF
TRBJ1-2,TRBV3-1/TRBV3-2,ASTSQGINGYT
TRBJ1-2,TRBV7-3,ASSPAGGGDYGYT
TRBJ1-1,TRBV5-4,ASSPDRGRTEAF
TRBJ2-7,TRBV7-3,ASSPLPSPYEQY
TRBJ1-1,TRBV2,ASSEIGGGNF
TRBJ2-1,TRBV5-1,ARPGQGIKNEQF
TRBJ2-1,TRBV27,ASSFFGTGMNEQF
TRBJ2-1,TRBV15,ATSRVTSGRAGGEQF
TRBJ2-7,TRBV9,ASSVETGATYEQY
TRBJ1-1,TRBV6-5,ASRDRNTEAF
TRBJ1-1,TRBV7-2,ASSLRRRPPAF
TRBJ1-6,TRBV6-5,ASSSRTDSPLH
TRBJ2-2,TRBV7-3,ASSLNPLTSGSRTGELF
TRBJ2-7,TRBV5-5,ASSLRTGRVYEQY
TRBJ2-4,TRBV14,ASSPRASGGRPQY
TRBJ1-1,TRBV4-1,ASSQQGYTEAF
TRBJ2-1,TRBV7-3,ASSFSASSYNEQF
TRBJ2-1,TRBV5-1,ASSATGTSGYNEQF
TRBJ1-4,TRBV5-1,ASSPGRPRGEKLF
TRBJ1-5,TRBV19,ASAQGPRLEPQH
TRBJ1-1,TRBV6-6,ASSLQENTEAF
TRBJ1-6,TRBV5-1,ASSLEGTENSPLH
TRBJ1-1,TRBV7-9,ASSQWTGSEAF
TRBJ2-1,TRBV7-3,ASSTLAGEGEQF
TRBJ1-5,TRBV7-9,ASSLGQDNQPQH
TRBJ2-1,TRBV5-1,ASSLSGGGSNEQF
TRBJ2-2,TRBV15,ATSRGRANTGELF
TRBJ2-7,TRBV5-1,ASSPAGTDYEQY
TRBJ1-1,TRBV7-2,ASSEKPGQGRTEAF
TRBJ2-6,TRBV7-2,ASSLDYSGANVLT
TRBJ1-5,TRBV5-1,ASSQGTPNQPQH
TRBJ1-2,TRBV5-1,ASSSDGQAYGYT
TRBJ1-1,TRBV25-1,ASSEFNSRTGSTEAF
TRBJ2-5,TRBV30,AQGTQETQY
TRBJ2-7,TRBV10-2,ASSESFDSGAPYEQY
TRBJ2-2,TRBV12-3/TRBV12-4,ASSQRTTGELF
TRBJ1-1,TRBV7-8,ASSLGQAAEAF
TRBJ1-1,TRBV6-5,ASSYLYRVNTEAF
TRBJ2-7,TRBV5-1,ASSSGDLGSYEQY
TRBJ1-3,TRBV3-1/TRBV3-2,ASSQERDYSGNTIY
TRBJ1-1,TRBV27,ASSLSRGFMNTEAF
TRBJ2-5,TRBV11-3,ASSSDGSGETQY
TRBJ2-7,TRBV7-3,ASRYDSRGTYEQY
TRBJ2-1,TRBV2,ASSLPGDSYNEQF
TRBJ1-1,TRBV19,ASSIYRGFGTEAF
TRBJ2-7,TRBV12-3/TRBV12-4,ASSSAGLHEQY
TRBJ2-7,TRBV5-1,ASSHSGTPRDEQY
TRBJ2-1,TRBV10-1,ASSAGLARNEQF
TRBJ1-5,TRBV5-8,ASIRGQLNQPQH
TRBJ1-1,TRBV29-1,SSVNSFEAF